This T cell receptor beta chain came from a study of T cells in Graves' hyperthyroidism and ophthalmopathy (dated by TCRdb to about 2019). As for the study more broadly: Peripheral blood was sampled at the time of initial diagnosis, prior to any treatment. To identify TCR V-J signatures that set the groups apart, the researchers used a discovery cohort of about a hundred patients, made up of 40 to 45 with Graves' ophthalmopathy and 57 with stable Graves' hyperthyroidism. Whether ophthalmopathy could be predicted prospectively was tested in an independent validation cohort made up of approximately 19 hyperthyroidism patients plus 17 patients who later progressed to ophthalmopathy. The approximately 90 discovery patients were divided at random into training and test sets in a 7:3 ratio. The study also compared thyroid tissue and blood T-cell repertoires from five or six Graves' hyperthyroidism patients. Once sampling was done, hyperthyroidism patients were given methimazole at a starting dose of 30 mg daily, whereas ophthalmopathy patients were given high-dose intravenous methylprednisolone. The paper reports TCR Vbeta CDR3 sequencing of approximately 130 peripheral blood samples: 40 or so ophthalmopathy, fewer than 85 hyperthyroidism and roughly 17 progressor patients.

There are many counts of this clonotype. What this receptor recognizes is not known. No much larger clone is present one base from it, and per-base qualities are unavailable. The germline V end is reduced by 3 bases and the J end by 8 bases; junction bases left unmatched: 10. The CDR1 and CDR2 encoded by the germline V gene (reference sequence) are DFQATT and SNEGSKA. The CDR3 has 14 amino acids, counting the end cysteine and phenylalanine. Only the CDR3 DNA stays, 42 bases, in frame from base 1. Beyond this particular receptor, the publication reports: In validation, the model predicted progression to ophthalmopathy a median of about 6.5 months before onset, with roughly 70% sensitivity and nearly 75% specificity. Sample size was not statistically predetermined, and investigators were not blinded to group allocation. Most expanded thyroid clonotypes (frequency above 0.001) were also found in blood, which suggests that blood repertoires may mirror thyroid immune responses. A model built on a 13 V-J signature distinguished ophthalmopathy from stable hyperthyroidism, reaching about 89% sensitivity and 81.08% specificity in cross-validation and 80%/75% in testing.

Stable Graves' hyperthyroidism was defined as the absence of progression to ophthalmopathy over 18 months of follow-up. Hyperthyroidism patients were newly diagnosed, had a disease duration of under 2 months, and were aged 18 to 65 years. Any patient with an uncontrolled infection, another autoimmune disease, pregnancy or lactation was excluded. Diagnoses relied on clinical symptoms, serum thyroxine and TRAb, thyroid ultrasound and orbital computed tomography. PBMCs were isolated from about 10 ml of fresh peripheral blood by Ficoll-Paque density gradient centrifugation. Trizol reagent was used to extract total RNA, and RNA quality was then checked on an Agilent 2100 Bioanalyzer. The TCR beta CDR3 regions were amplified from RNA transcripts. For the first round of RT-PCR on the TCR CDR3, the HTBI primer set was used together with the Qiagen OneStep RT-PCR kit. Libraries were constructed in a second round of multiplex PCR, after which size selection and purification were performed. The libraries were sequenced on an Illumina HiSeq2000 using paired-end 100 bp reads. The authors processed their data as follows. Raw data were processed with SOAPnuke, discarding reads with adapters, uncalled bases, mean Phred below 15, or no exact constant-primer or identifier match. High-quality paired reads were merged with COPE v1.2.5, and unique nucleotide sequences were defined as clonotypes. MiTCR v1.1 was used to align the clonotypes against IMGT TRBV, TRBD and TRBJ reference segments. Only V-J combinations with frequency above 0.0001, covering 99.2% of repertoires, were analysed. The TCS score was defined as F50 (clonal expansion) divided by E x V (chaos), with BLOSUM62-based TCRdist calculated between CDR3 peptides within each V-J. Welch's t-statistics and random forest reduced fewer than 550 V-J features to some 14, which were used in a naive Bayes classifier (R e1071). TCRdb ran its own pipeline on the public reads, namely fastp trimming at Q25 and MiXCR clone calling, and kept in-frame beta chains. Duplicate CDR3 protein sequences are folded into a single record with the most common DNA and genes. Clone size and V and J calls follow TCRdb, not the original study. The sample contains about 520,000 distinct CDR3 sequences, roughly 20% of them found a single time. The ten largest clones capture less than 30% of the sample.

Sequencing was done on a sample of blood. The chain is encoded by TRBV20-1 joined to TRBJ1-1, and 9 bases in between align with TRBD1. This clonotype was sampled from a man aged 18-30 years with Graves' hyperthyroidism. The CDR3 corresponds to CSASFPTGGPEAFF. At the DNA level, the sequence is TGCAGTGCTAGTTTCCCTACAGGGGGCCCCGAAGCTTTCTTT.